One and the same sample provided the 30 T cell receptor beta chains below, sequenced in a study of CD4 T cells in relation to SARS-CoV-2 and coronaviruses. No antigen has been identified for these receptors. Sequenced by immunoSEQ multiplex PCR; TCRdb stores in-frame clones only, minus some. The sample holds around 20,000 clones; roughly 78% are singletons and the top ten take about a fifth. CD4+ T cells from unexposed donors were obtained before the COVID-19 pandemic (2011-2018). Isolation of CD4+ T cells took place after less than twelve days in culture. Sequenced: CD4+ T cells from PBMCs, cultured in vitro. Source of these receptors: a human donor in good health.

Points on this clone: A read error is likely, as this CDR3 ends without the conserved phenylalanine or tryptophan. No DNA is shown, since the ends of the CDR3 on it are uncertain; the CDR3 is the one TCRdb lists. The chain couples TRBV13 to TRBJ2-7; the table names TRBD2, a call not compared with the DNA. The length of the CDR3 is 10 amino acids, counting both ends. The germline CDR1 and CDR2 sequences are PRHDT and FYEKMQ (reference sequence). The CDR3 sequence: CASSLNRLAC.

The J gene is TRBJ2-7, the V gene TRBV5-1, with D perhaps TRBD2 (5 bases). Germline V CDR1 and CDR2: SGHRS, YFSETQ. CDR3 length: 16 amino acids. V lost 0 bases, J lost 1 base, and 14 bases lay in between. Written as DNA, the CDR3 is TGCGCCAGCAGCTTGGATATAGCGAGTGTTTCCTACGAGCAGTACTTC. Translating it yields CASSLDIASVSYEQYF.

V is TRBV2 and J is TRBJ1-5; 7 bases fit TRBD1. The CDR3 loop spans 16 amino acids. CDR1 and CDR2 (germline): SNHLY, FYNNEI. The V gene end was trimmed by 4 bases and the J gene end by 4 bases; junction bases not matched to a gene: 10. The DNA for the CDR3 is TGTGCCAGCAGTGCCTATCCGACAGGGAATAATCAGCCCCAGCATTTT. Translated, it gives CASSAYPTGNNQPQHF.

The V gene is TRBV3-1 (or the pseudogene TRBV3-2), the J gene TRBJ2-7; possibly TRBD2 for D (5 bases). Germline values: CDR1 LGHDT, CDR2 YNNKEL (reference sequence). V gave up 4 bases and J gave up 3 bases, with 13 bases separating them. The CDR3 is 14 residues long. The CDR3 sequence: CASSPPGTGYEQYF. CDR3 sequence (DNA): TGTGCCAGCAGCCCGCCGGGAACGGGCTACGAGCAGTACTTC.

The V gene is TRBV27, the J gene TRBJ2-5; TRBD1 might be the D (6 bases). The V end lost 4 bases, the J end lost 5 bases, and 14 bases lay between the germline ends. The CDR3 runs 14 residues. From germline, CDR1 is MNHEY and CDR2 SMNVEV (reference sequence). The CDR3 is CASSSPDSWETQYF. The CDR3 nucleotides read TGTGCCAGCAGTTCACCGGACAGTTGGGAGACCCAGTACTTC.

The genes are TRBV30 and TRBJ2-7; D might be TRBD2 (5 bases). The CDR3 is made up of 15 amino acids. Germline V lookup: CDR1 GTSNPN, CDR2 SVGIG (reference sequence). Between the trimmed V and J ends, which lost 2 bases and 3 bases, there was a span of 17 bases. The DNA for the CDR3 is TGTGCCTGGAGTCTAGGTGGGAGTTACGACTACGAGCAGTACTTC. Translation gives CAWSLGGSYDYEQYF.

V and J are TRBV6-5 and TRBJ1-1; 8 bases match TRBD1. Germline lookup yields CDR1 MNHEY and CDR2 SVGAGI. The V and J ends lost 3 bases and 1 base, in that order; junction bases with no gene match: 7. CDR3 length equals 16 residues. CDR3 in amino acids: CASSYQNRGSNTEAFF. In nucleotides, the CDR3 is TGTGCCAGCAGTTATCAAAACAGGGGGTCGAACACTGAAGCTTTCTTT.

This clone was picked up a small number of times. The chain combines TRBV30 with TRBJ1-1, with 7 bases fitting TRBD1. The germline V gene has CDR1 GTSNPN and CDR2 SVGIG (reference sequence). CDR3 length equals 13 residues. J lost 2 bases, V lost 2 bases, and 2 bases had no gene match. CDR3 region: CAWSRDSNTEAFF. The CDR3 nucleotides read TGTGCCTGGAGTAGGGACAGTAACACTGAAGCTTTCTTT.

The chain couples TRBV5-1 to TRBJ2-3, with 7 bases matching TRBD2. The CDR3 totals 21 residues. Per the germline V gene, CDR1 is SGHRS and CDR2 is YFSETQ. With 3 bases clipped from V and 0 bases from J, the junction kept 22 bases outside the gene matches. The CDR3 loop is CASSSRNMIVTGGLSTDTQYF. In DNA, the CDR3 is TGCGCCAGCAGCTCGCGTAATATGATAGTGACGGGAGGCCTTAGCACAGATACGCAGTATTTT.

The CDR3 protein is CASSHMSGMEQMNTEAFF. The CDR3 region has the DNA TGTGCCAGCAGCCATATGTCGGGCATGGAACAGATGAACACTGAAGCTTTCTTT. This chain links TRBV27 with TRBJ1-1, with no clear D. V was pared by 6 bases and J by 0 bases, with 23 bases between. Germline V gene lookup returns CDR1 MNHEY and CDR2 SMNVEV (reference sequence). This CDR3 contains 18 residues.

Only a few counts were recorded for this clone. The rearrangement links TRBV19 to TRBJ1-2; tentative D call: TRBD1 (6 bases). The germline V and J ends were trimmed by 4 bases and 7 bases, with 19 bases remaining between them. The CDR3 covers 15 residues. Germline V CDR1 and CDR2: LNHDA, SQIVND (reference sequence). In DNA, the CDR3 is TGTGCCAGTAGTACCGCCAGGACAGAGTACGGTGGCTACACCTTC. The encoded protein is CASSTARTEYGGYTF.

The chain combines TRBV28 with TRBJ2-2, with a possible D match to TRBD2 (5 bases). Germline lookup yields CDR1 MDHEN and CDR2 SYDVKM. The CDR3 length is 13 residues. V was clipped by 6 bases and J by 3 bases, with 8 bases between them. DNA for the CDR3: TGTGCCAGCAGGCCGGGATACACCGGGGAGCTGTTTTTT. It is translated as CASRPGYTGELFF.

The chain combines TRBV27 with TRBJ1-6; D possibly corresponds to TRBD1 (6 bases). The V end was cut by 3 bases, the J end by 9 bases, with 12 bases between. The germline CDR1 and CDR2 sequences are MNHEY and SMNVEV (reference sequence). The CDR3 has 14 residues. CDR3 amino acids: CASSLGAGVSPLHF. The CDR3, as DNA: TGTGCCAGCAGTTTGGGGGCAGGGGTTTCACCCCTCCACTTT.

The genes are TRBV27 and TRBJ1-1; no reliable D call. Germline V gives CDR1 MNHEY, CDR2 SMNVEV (reference sequence). CDR3 length: 14 residues. V lost 0 bases and J lost 3, with 8 bases in between. CDR3 sequence: CASSLSGAYTEAFF. The CDR3, as DNA: TGTGCCAGCAGTTTATCCGGAGCATACACTGAAGCTTTCTTT.

V usage is TRBV30 and J usage is TRBJ1-5; D remains unclear. The CDR3 is made up of 15 amino acids. CDR1 and CDR2 (germline): GTSNPN, SVGIG (reference sequence). Between the trimmed V and J ends, which lost 0 bases and 2 bases, there was a span of 11 bases. In DNA, the CDR3 is TGTGCCTGGAGTGTAGGTAGCGTGGGCAATCAGCCCCAGCATTTT. This encodes CAWSVGSVGNQPQHF.

The genes are TRBV11-1 and TRBJ1-5; 8 bases match TRBD1. The CDR3 has 12 amino acids. Germline assignment: CDR1 SGHAT and CDR2 FQDESV (reference sequence). Unmatched junction bases numbered 5, after V lost 9 bases and J lost 7 bases. This CDR3 is CARDRVEQPQHF. CDR3 in DNA: TGTGCCAGGGACAGGGTTGAACAGCCCCAGCATTTT.

V gene TRBV21-1 combines with J gene TRBJ1-6. TRBV21-1 is marked as a pseudogene. The CDR3 extends over 17 amino acids. The CDR3 region is CASTIVRASSYNSPLHF. Here the CDR3 DNA reads TGTGCCAGCACCATCGTCCGGGCTAGCTCCTATAATTCACCCCTCCACTTT.

This chain joins TRBV2 and TRBJ1-5; 7 nucleotides align to TRBD1. In germline, CDR1 is SNHLY, CDR2 FYNNEI. Trimming at V came to 5 bases and at J to 4 bases, leaving 5 bases not matched to a gene. This CDR3 is built from 14 residues. CDR3 nucleotide sequence: TGTGCCAGCAGTCCGACAGGGCCTAATCAGCCCCAGCATTTT. Residues: CASSPTGPNQPQHF. The complete variable domain, with remaining parts taken from reference TRBV2 and TRBJ1-5, reads EPEVTQTPSHQVTQMGQEVILRCVPISNHLYFYWYRQILGQKVEFLVSFYNNEISEKSEIFDDQFSVERPDGSNFTLKIRSTKLEDSAMYFCASSPTGPNQPQHFGDGTRLSIL.

This chain connects TRBV7-2 to TRBJ2-1; tentative D call: TRBD2 (7 bases). The CDR3 has 16 amino acids. Trimming removed 1 base at V and 5 bases at J, with 15 bases between. The germline V gene encodes CDR1 SGHTA and CDR2 FQGNSA. The CDR3, as DNA: TGTGCCAGCAGCTTAGTTGGGGGAGGGACAAACAATGAGCAGTTCTTC. Its translation: CASSLVGGGTNNEQFF.

This clone is medium-sized in the sample. This rearrangement joins TRBV5-1 to TRBJ1-1; a possible D gene is TRBD1 (5 bases). Looked up from germline, CDR1 is SGHRS and CDR2 is YFSETQ. The CDR3 extends over 14 amino acids. V was shortened by 0 bases and J by 1 base, with 7 bases between the two germline ends. Here the CDR3 DNA reads TGCGCCAGCAGCTTGGGACAGCCGAACACTGAAGCTTTCTTT. Its translation: CASSLGQPNTEAFF.

This chain links TRBV30 with TRBJ1-1; possibly TRBD1 for D (6 bases). V was cut by 0 bases and J by 2 bases, with 10 bases left in between. The CDR3 loop spans 14 amino acids. The germline V gene encodes CDR1 GTSNPN and CDR2 SVGIG (reference sequence). CDR3 nucleotides: TGTGCCTGGAGTGTACACAGGGTAAACACTGAAGCTTTCTTT. Protein: CAWSVHRVNTEAFF.

This chain joins TRBV7-9 and TRBJ1-2; a weak D match, TRBD1 (5 bases). This CDR3 has 16 residues. Per the germline V gene, CDR1 is SEHNR and CDR2 is FQNEAQ (reference sequence). Trimming took off 5 bases at V and 3 bases at J, with 19 bases between the two ends. This CDR3 is CASSHKLAGGDYGYTF. CDR3 nucleotides: TGTGCCAGCAGCCATAAACTCGCGGGGGGTGACTATGGCTACACCTTC.

The chain is built from TRBV20-1 and TRBJ1-5; unclear D gene. Germline V gives CDR1 DFQATT, CDR2 SNEGSKA (reference sequence). The CDR3 spans 13 residues. V gave up 3 bases and J gave up 1 base, with 7 bases separating them. The CDR3, as DNA: TGCAGTGCTAGTGTTGGAAGCAATCAGCCCCAGCATTTT. It specifies CSASVGSNQPQHF.

As for this clone: The junction does not match germline at one end; this may be a read error. V usage is TRBV18 and J usage is TRBJ1-5; no clear D gene. Germline assignment: CDR1 KGHSH and CDR2 LQKENI. The length of the CDR3 is 14 residues. The CDR3 coding sequence is TGTGCCAGCTCACTCGAGAGTAGCGATCAGCCCCAGCATTTT. Translation: CASSLESSDQPQHF.

The chain recombines TRBV21-1 with TRBJ1-5; the D call in the table, TRBD1, was not verified against the DNA. TRBV21-1 is recorded as a pseudogene. The CDR3 consists of 16 residues. The CDR3 DNA reads as TGTGCCAGCAGCAGCGGTAAAGGGGGCGGCAATCAGCCCCAGCATTTT. As protein: CASSSGKGGGNQPQHF.

The V and J genes are TRBV6-6 and TRBJ2-5, with 9 bases identical to TRBD1. With V trimmed by 6 bases and J by 4 bases, 6 bases remained unmatched. Germline loops: CDR1 MNHNY, CDR2 SVGAGI (reference sequence). The CDR3 contains 14 residues. CDR3 sequence reads: CASSSGTGRETQYF. In DNA, the CDR3 is TGTGCCAGCAGCTCCGGGACAGGGAGAGAGACCCAGTACTTC.

This chain joins TRBV10-3 and TRBJ2-3, with 11 bases matching TRBD2. V dropped 2 bases and J dropped 2; count of bases not matched to a gene: 3. CDR1 is ENHRY and CDR2 is SYGVKD in the germline V gene. The CDR3 runs to 16 residues. In nucleotides, the CDR3 is TGTGCCATCAGTGAGGGACTAGCGGGCTTCACAGATACGCAGTATTTT. It is translated as CAISEGLAGFTDTQYF.

This clone is termed large. V and J are TRBV4-1 and TRBJ1-1, with 8 bases identical to TRBD1. Germline V CDR1 and CDR2: MGHRA, YSYEKL. CDR3 size: 12 residues. V shed 8 bases, J shed 9 bases, and the junction held 8 bases outside the gene matches. The DNA of the CDR3 is TGCGCCAGCGGGGACGGACAGGGTAAAGCTTTCTTT. Protein product: CASGDGQGKAFF.

This clone has just one count. V usage is TRBV4-1 and J usage is TRBJ2-7, with TRBD2 matching 10 bases. CDR3 length: 21 residues. Trimming removed 0 bases from V and 0 bases from J; junction bases left unmatched: 17. Germline V gives CDR1 MGHRA, CDR2 YSYEKL. CDR3 loop: CASSQDLLYLMASGSSYEQYF. The CDR3 DNA sequence: TGCGCCAGCAGCCAAGATCTCTTGTATCTCATGGCTAGCGGGAGCTCCTACGAGCAGTACTTC.

The chain has TRBV11-2 and TRBJ2-7; 10 bases are a match to TRBD2. Germline CDR1 is SGHAT and CDR2 is FQNNGV. The CDR3 covers 15 residues. V dropped 5 bases and J dropped 6; count of bases not matched to a gene: 10. The CDR3 DNA follows: TGTGCCAGCAGCCTCCCCGGGACTAGCGCCGGCGAGCAGTACTTC. It translates to CASSLPGTSAGEQYF.